The 29 T cell receptor beta chains given below trace back to one sample, sequenced in a study of beta chain features in type 1 diabetes. The isolated RNA, all of it, was reverse transcribed, so expressed TCRB transcripts were what got sequenced. Measured with immunoSEQ multiplex PCR; TCRdb has only the in-frame clones, and not every one. This table holds roughly 140,000 clones, 6.9% found once. The sequenced sample consisted of central memory CD4+ T cells from blood. These receptors were taken from a woman in her twenties or thirties in good health.

The rearrangement uses TRBV6-6 and TRBJ2-5, with D maybe TRBD2 (6 bases). The CDR3 has 13 amino acids. V lost 4 bases and J lost 3, with 9 bases in between. Germline CDR1 MNHNY, CDR2 SVGAGI (reference sequence). The CDR3 protein is CASSWAGKETQYF. The CDR3 DNA follows: TGTGCCAGCAGTTGGGCGGGAAAAGAGACCCAGTACTTC.

This clone was recorded a few times. The V and J genes are TRBV2 and TRBJ2-2; D perhaps matches TRBD2 (5 bases). Germline CDR1 SNHLY, CDR2 FYNNEI. Trimming took off 7 bases at V and 0 bases at J, with 9 bases between the two ends. This CDR3 has 14 amino acids. CDR3 sequence: CASKAASNTGELFF. The CDR3, as DNA: TGTGCCAGCAAAGCGGCCTCGAACACCGGGGAGCTGTTTTTT.

The chain recombines TRBV7-2 with TRBJ2-5, with a possible D match to TRBD1 (5 bases). The length of the CDR3 is 14 residues. The germline V gene has CDR1 SGHTA and CDR2 FQGNSA. V gave up 0 bases and J gave up 2 bases, with 7 bases separating them. The CDR3 loop is CASSLAQGQETQYF. CDR3 nucleotide sequence: TGTGCCAGCAGCTTAGCGCAGGGACAAGAGACCCAGTACTTC.

This chain uses TRBV15 with TRBJ1-4, with a tentative D call TRBD1 (6 bases). The CDR3 length is 15 residues. Per germline, CDR1 LNHNV and CDR2 YYDKDF (reference sequence). V gave up 4 bases and J gave up 6 bases, with 15 bases separating them. The CDR3 DNA sequence: TGTGCCACCAGCACGACCCGGGGGGCGGATGAAAAACTGTTTTTT. The encoded protein is CATSTTRGADEKLFF.

The chain is built from TRBV6-5 and TRBJ1-2; 9 bases agree with TRBD1. The CDR3 sequence is 14 residues long. The germline CDR1 and CDR2 sequences are MNHEY and SVGAGI. Unmatched junction bases numbered 10, after V lost 6 bases and J lost 8 bases. CDR3 nucleotide sequence: TGTGCCAGCAGCTCCGGGACAGGGTTCCGCGGCTACACCTTC. Its protein is CASSSGTGFRGYTF.

The rearrangement uses TRBV28 and TRBJ2-4; no clear D gene. V was shortened by 6 bases and J by 3 bases, with 9 bases between the two germline ends. Germline CDR1 and CDR2: MDHEN and SYDVKM. The CDR3 sequence is 13 residues long. The CDR3 spells CASSIRVKNIQYF. CDR3 nucleotide sequence: TGTGCCAGCAGCATCCGGGTCAAAAACATTCAGTACTTC.

The gene calls are TRBV18 and TRBJ1-2; D might be TRBD1 (5 bases). Germline loops: CDR1 KGHSH, CDR2 LQKENI. The V and J ends lost 3 bases and 7 bases respectively, with 18 bases between them. The CDR3 loop spans 15 amino acids. The CDR3 protein is CASSPTETESSGYTF. CDR3 coding DNA: TGTGCCAGCTCACCCACCGAGACAGAGAGCAGTGGCTACACCTTC.

This clone was seen only a few times. CDR3 protein: CASSEALRTEAFF. The CDR3 DNA follows: TGTGCCAGCAGTGAAGCTCTGAGAACTGAAGCTTTCTTT. The rearrangement joins TRBV2 to TRBJ1-1; D unclear. This CDR3 contains 13 residues. Trimming pared 0 bases from V and 5 bases from J, leaving 7 bases between. Germline V CDR1 and CDR2: SNHLY, FYNNEI.

V and J are TRBV7-2 and TRBJ2-3; D might be TRBD1 (6 bases). V lost 7 bases to trimming and J lost 3 bases, with 8 bases between them. The CDR3 runs to 12 residues. CDR1 SGHTA and CDR2 FQGNSA come from the germline V gene. The CDR3 nucleotides read TGTGCCAGCAACAGGGAGACAGATACGCAGTATTTT. It encodes CASNRETDTQYF.

This clone was recorded a few times. V gene TRBV9 combines with J gene TRBJ1-2; 12 bases agree with TRBD1. This CDR3 has 17 residues. The V gene end was trimmed by 4 bases and the J gene end by 3 bases; junction bases not matched to a gene: 10. Germline CDR1 and CDR2: SGDLS and YYNGEE. CDR3: CASSKSGTGGYDYGYTF. In DNA, the CDR3 is TGTGCCAGCAGCAAATCCGGGACAGGGGGCTATGACTATGGCTACACCTTC.

This sequence joins TRBV4-2 and TRBJ2-5; D is possibly TRBD2 (5 bases). Trimming shortened V by 0 bases and J by 5 bases, and 16 bases separated the two germline ends. The CDR3 contains 16 residues. The germline gives CDR1 LGHNA, CDR2 YNFKEQ. The CDR3 bases are TGTGCCAGCAGCCAAGATTTAGTCCCAGCGGTGGAGACCCAGTACTTC. Protein: CASSQDLVPAVETQYF.

This clone was seen a handful of times. This chain links TRBV7-2 with TRBJ2-5; D is perhaps TRBD1 (6 bases). V dropped 5 bases and J dropped 4 bases, with 26 bases sitting between them. Germline CDR1 and CDR2: SGHTA and FQGNSA. This CDR3 is 18 amino acids long. The CDR3 nucleotides read TGTGCCAGCAGCATTACTGGCATCAATTGGACAGTCGGAGAGACCCAGTACTTC. It encodes CASSITGINWTVGETQYF.

This clone was counted many times. V and J are TRBV29-1 and TRBJ2-7, with 7 positions matching TRBD1. Per the germline V gene, CDR1 is SQVTM and CDR2 is ANQGSEA. Unmatched junction bases numbered 7, after V lost 2 bases and J lost 6 bases. CDR3 length: 13 amino acids. In DNA form, the CDR3 reads TGCAGCGTTGAACGACAGGGAAAGGCCGAGCAGTACTTC. This gives the protein CSVERQGKAEQYF.

This clone was picked up a small number of times. The chain employs TRBV7-9 and TRBJ2-1; D is unresolved. The CDR3 extends over 14 amino acids. Germline CDR1 and CDR2: SEHNR and FQNEAQ (reference sequence). Trimming took off 4 bases at V and 9 bases at J, with 16 bases between the two ends. This CDR3 reads CASSSGAQVLEQFF. The CDR3 nucleotides are TGTGCCAGCAGCTCCGGTGCCCAAGTTCTTGAGCAGTTCTTC.

The J gene is TRBJ1-1, the V gene TRBV29-1; possible D gene TRBD1, 6 bases. Germline CDR1 and CDR2: SQVTM and ANQGSEA. Trimming pared 4 bases from V and 4 bases from J, leaving 13 bases between. The CDR3 is made up of 13 amino acids. The CDR3 sequence is CSVAGGRSTEAFF. DNA of the CDR3: TGCAGCGTTGCGGGGGGCCGGAGCACTGAAGCTTTCTTT. The whole variable domain, filled in from reference TRBV29-1 and TRBJ1-1, reads SAVISQKPSRDICQRGTSLTIQCQVDSQVTMMFWYRQQPGQSLTLIATANQGSEATYESGFVIDKFPISRPNLTFSTLTVSNMSPEDSSIYLCSVAGGRSTEAFFGQGTRLTVV.

The rearrangement links TRBV29-1 to TRBJ2-1; 9 bases are a match to TRBD2. CDR3 length: 17 amino acids. Germline lookup yields CDR1 SQVTM and CDR2 ANQGSEA. V was clipped by 6 bases and J by 5 bases; unmatched bases: 17. CDR3 sequence: CSVTRWSGRSTHNEQFF. CDR3 nucleotide sequence: TGCAGCGTGACAAGGTGGAGCGGGAGGTCGACACACAATGAGCAGTTCTTC.

This clone came up a few times. The rearrangement uses TRBV28 and TRBJ1-1; no reliable D call. The germline V gene encodes CDR1 MDHEN and CDR2 SYDVKM. Trimming left V 3 bases short and J 6 bases short, with 11 bases between. This CDR3 spans 13 amino acids. As DNA, the CDR3 is TGTGCCAGCAGTTTCGGGAATAAGGCTGAAGCTTTCTTT. Protein sequence: CASSFGNKAEAFF.

This clone has only a few counts. The chain employs TRBV14 and TRBJ2-7, with D perhaps matching TRBD2 (5 bases). CDR1 SGHDN and CDR2 FVKESK come from the germline V gene. The CDR3 consists of 15 residues. The V gene lost 4 bases and the J gene lost 3 bases, with 16 bases spanning the gap. CDR3 DNA sequence: TGTGCCAGCAGCCGACCGCCTAGCCCTCTCTACGAGCAGTACTTC. This sequence encodes CASSRPPSPLYEQYF. The full variable domain, completed using reference TRBV14 and TRBJ2-7, is EAGVTQFPSHSVIEKGQTVTLRCDPISGHDNLYWYRRVMGKEIKFLLHFVKESKQDESGMPNNRFLAERTGGTYSTLKVQPAELEDSGVYFCASSRPPSPLYEQYFGPGTRLTVT.

V usage is TRBV7-9 and J usage is TRBJ1-1; 7 bases match TRBD1. Per germline, CDR1 SEHNR and CDR2 FQNEAQ (reference sequence). V lost 5 bases, J lost 4 bases, and 4 bases stayed unmatched. The CDR3 loop spans 13 amino acids. This CDR3 is CASSRQGTTEAFF. The CDR3 nucleotides read TGTGCCAGCAGCCGACAGGGAACCACTGAAGCTTTCTTT.

In this sample, this clone turned up a few times. This chain links TRBV7-9 with TRBJ2-1, with 10 positions matching TRBD1. The length of the CDR3 is 14 residues. V lost 4 bases and J lost 6; bases outside the gene matches: 3. Germline V gene lookup returns CDR1 SEHNR and CDR2 FQNEAQ (reference sequence). In nucleotides, the CDR3 is TGTGCCAGCAGCTCGACAGGGGGCCTCAATGAGCAGTTCTTC. This codes for CASSSTGGLNEQFF.

CDR3 in DNA: TGTGCCAGCAGTGTTGACACCGCTTTCTACAATGAGCAGTTCTTC. Protein: CASSVDTAFYNEQFF. V is TRBV5-4 and J is TRBJ2-1; D not resolved. Trimming took 5 bases from V and 3 from J, leaving 15 bases between them. The CDR3 is 15 residues long. Germline lookup yields CDR1 SGHNT and CDR2 YYREEE (reference sequence).

The V gene is TRBV11-2, the J gene TRBJ2-2; perhaps TRBD2 as D (5 bases). V dropped 1 base and J dropped 4 bases, with 7 bases sitting between them. The CDR3 has 14 residues. Looked up from germline, CDR1 is SGHAT and CDR2 is FQNNGV. This chain's CDR3 is CASSLGGPTGELFF. CDR3 DNA sequence: TGTGCCAGCAGCTTAGGAGGGCCCACCGGGGAGCTGTTTTTT.

This clone was picked up a small number of times. The chain links TRBV27 to TRBJ2-3; TRBD2 matches at 8 bases. Germline V lookup: CDR1 MNHEY, CDR2 SMNVEV (reference sequence). The trim removed 2 bases at V and 2 bases at J, leaving 6 bases unmatched. The CDR3 covers 16 residues. The CDR3 region is CASSLGLAGYTDTQYF. The CDR3 region has the DNA TGTGCCAGCAGTTTAGGGCTAGCGGGTTACACAGATACGCAGTATTTT.

The CDR3 DNA is TGCAGCGCCGGGACGGGGGGGGTGAACACTGAAGCTTTCTTT. It yields the protein CSAGTGGVNTEAFF. The V call is TRBV29-1, the J call TRBJ1-1; D is perhaps TRBD1 (5 bases). This CDR3 spans 14 amino acids. V shed 7 bases and J shed 0 bases, with 15 bases lying between them. Germline V gene lookup returns CDR1 SQVTM and CDR2 ANQGSEA.

This clone occurred a few times. V is TRBV6-6 and J is TRBJ2-3, with TRBD2 as a possible D gene (6 bases). The CDR3 is made up of 15 amino acids. Germline CDR1 and CDR2: MNHNY and SVGAGI (reference sequence). Trimming removed 6 bases from V and 3 bases from J, with 16 bases in between. The CDR3 bases are TGTGCCAGCAGAACGGAGGGTTTGGGAACAGATACGCAGTATTTT. Protein product: CASRTEGLGTDTQYF.

This clone was recorded a few times. The gene calls are TRBV7-8 and TRBJ1-5; D is ambiguous. V gave up 5 bases and J gave up 4 bases, with 12 bases separating them. CDR3 length equals 14 residues. Germline-derived CDR1 and CDR2 are SGHVS and FQNEAQ. The CDR3 sequence: CASSPNSLNQPQHF. The CDR3 nucleotides read TGTGCCAGCAGCCCAAACTCTTTAAATCAGCCCCAGCATTTT.

The chain couples TRBV28 to TRBJ2-7; possibly TRBD2 for D (8 bases). Trimming took off 4 bases at V and 1 base at J, with 23 bases between the two ends. Germline V gene sequence: CDR1 MDHEN, CDR2 SYDVKM. The CDR3 loop spans 18 amino acids. The CDR3 spells CASSSPSGGGLFSYEQYF. The CDR3 DNA reads as TGTGCCAGCAGTTCCCCCTCGGGAGGGGGCTTGTTTTCCTACGAGCAGTACTTC.

V usage is TRBV6-5 and J usage is TRBJ1-1; 10 bases agree with TRBD1. The CDR3 totals 14 residues. Germline V gene data show CDR1 as MNHEY and CDR2 as SVGAGI. With 6 bases clipped from V and 3 bases from J, the junction kept 4 bases outside the gene matches. For the CDR3, the DNA is TGTGCCAGCAGACGGACAGGGGGGGACACTGAAGCTTTCTTT. It is translated as CASRRTGGDTEAFF.

The genes are TRBV25-1 and TRBJ2-7, with a possible D match to TRBD1 (6 bases). Trimming stripped 10 bases from V and 1 base from J, with 8 bases between. CDR3 length: 11 residues. Per the germline V gene, CDR1 is MGHDK and CDR2 is SYGVNS. DNA for the CDR3: TGTGCCACCGGGACATCCTACGAGCAGTACTTC. This translates into CATGTSYEQYF.